This TCR beta chain was recorded in a study of T cell responses to AZD1222 COVID-19 vaccine. This clone appeared once. The antigen is unknown. Measured with immunoSEQ multiplex PCR; TCRdb has only the in-frame clones, and not every one. The sample has roughly 200,000 clones, roughly 90% seen once. Study findings and constraints: Only a handful of AZD1222 recipients tested seropositive at baseline.

Material: peripheral blood, obtained 28 days after the second AZD1222 dose. This sequence originates from an adult who received the AZD1222 COVID-19 vaccine.

CDR3 DNA sequence: TGTGCCAGCAGCTCGGACAGACAACCACACAATGAGCAGTTCTTC. Its protein product is CASSSDRQPHNEQFF. The gene calls are TRBV11-1 and TRBJ2-1; D may be TRBD1 (6 bases). CDR3 length equals 15 residues. The V gene lost 4 bases and the J gene lost 5 bases, with 15 bases spanning the gap. The germline gives CDR1 SGHAT, CDR2 FQDESV (reference sequence).